Listed here are 18 T cell receptor beta chains from one sample, sequenced in a study of OX40 agonist ivuxolimab in advanced cancers. Produced via immunoSEQ multiplex PCR; TCRdb's table is partial and in-frame only. Of 62,000 or so clones listed, around four fifths were seen once; the top ten hold about 4%. The specimen was CD4+ or CD8+ T cells sorted from blood, collected in a trial of the OX40 agonist ivuxolimab. The source is an adult with an advanced solid tumor such as melanoma, head and neck, liver or kidney cancer.

The V and J genes are TRBV27 and TRBJ2-1; D gene ambiguous. Between the trimmed V and J ends, which lost 6 bases and 6 bases, there was a span of 6 bases. The CDR3 runs 11 residues. CDR1 MNHEY and CDR2 SMNVEV come from the germline V gene (reference sequence). The CDR3 DNA is TGTGCCAGCAGCAGAGGCAATGAGCAGTTCTTC. This gives the protein CASSRGNEQFF.

This sequence joins TRBV23-1 and TRBJ1-1; possibly TRBD1 for D (6 bases). TRBV23-1 carries the ORF label, with uncertain function. The CDR3 is 15 amino acids. Deletions cut 4 bases from V and 3 bases from J, with 15 bases between. The DNA of the CDR3 is TGCGCCAGCAGTCCCCCAGGGGATAGGGACACTGAAGCTTTCTTT. Protein sequence: CASSPPGDRDTEAFF.

For the CDR3, the DNA is TGTGCCAGCAGCTTACATCCTAGCGGCCCAGATACGCAGTATTTT. This encodes CASSLHPSGPDTQYF. The genes are TRBV7-9 and TRBJ2-3, with 7 bases that match TRBD2. The trim removed 2 bases at V and 4 bases at J, leaving 6 bases unmatched. CDR3 length: 15 amino acids. Germline V gene data show CDR1 as SEHNR and CDR2 as FQNEAQ (reference sequence).

The chain links TRBV5-4 to TRBJ2-3, with 8 bases that match TRBD1. J gave up 6 bases and V 4 bases, and 4 bases lay outside the gene matches. Germline assignment: CDR1 SGHNT and CDR2 YYREEE (reference sequence). The CDR3 length is 13 residues. Written as DNA, the CDR3 is TGTGCCAGCAGCCGCCGGGACAGGGATACGCAGTATTTT. This gives the protein CASSRRDRDTQYF.

V gene TRBV2 combines with J gene TRBJ2-1; D remains unclear. V shed 3 bases and J shed 11 bases, with 11 bases lying between them. CDR3 size: 12 residues. The germline V gene encodes CDR1 SNHLY and CDR2 FYNNEI. In DNA form, the CDR3 reads TGTGCCAGCAGTGATTCTGGGGTTCAGCAGTTCTTC. It yields the protein CASSDSGVQQFF.

This clone was seen once. The chain joins TRBV10-3 to TRBJ1-1, with TRBD1 identical over 7 bases. This CDR3 is 13 amino acids long. With 8 bases clipped from V and 1 base from J, the junction kept 4 bases outside the gene matches. Germline V gives CDR1 ENHRY, CDR2 SYGVKD. This CDR3 reads CAIGQGENTEAFF. Written as DNA, the CDR3 is TGTGCCATCGGCCAGGGGGAGAACACTGAAGCTTTCTTT.

V is TRBV20-1 and J is TRBJ1-3; no clear D. This CDR3 has 11 residues. Trimming stripped 5 bases from V and 8 bases from J, with 10 bases between. Germline CDR1 reads DFQATT; CDR2 reads SNEGSKA (reference sequence). CDR3 DNA: TGCAGTGCTCCTAAGGTAGACACCATATATTTT. Translation gives CSAPKVDTIYF.

The sample holds one count of this clone. The final CDR3 position lacks the conserved phenylalanine or tryptophan, pointing to a likely read error. The chain recombines TRBV30 with TRBJ1-1; D is perhaps TRBD1 (5 bases). Germline CDR1 is GTSNPN and CDR2 is SVGIG (reference sequence). V was clipped by 2 bases and J by 1 base, with 17 bases between them. The CDR3 is 16 amino acids. The CDR3 spells CAWSFWAGPENTEAFL. In DNA form, the CDR3 reads TGTGCCTGGAGTTTCTGGGCAGGGCCCGAGAACACTGAAGCTTTCCTT.

The chain joins TRBV19 to TRBJ2-7; D gene ambiguous. V shed 7 bases and J shed 7 bases, with 20 bases lying between them. This CDR3 is built from 14 residues. The V gene's germline CDR1 is LNHDA and CDR2 SQIVND (reference sequence). The CDR3 bases are TGTGCCAGTACCAGAGCCGGCCCCTTGGGTGAGCAGTACTTC. The encoded protein is CASTRAGPLGEQYF.

The chain employs TRBV7-2 and TRBJ1-2; D gene ambiguous. The V end lost 1 base, the J end lost 1 base, and 10 bases lay between the germline ends. Germline CDR1 SGHTA, CDR2 FQGNSA. This CDR3 has 15 amino acids. The CDR3 loop reads CASSLGDGFNYGYTF. In DNA, the CDR3 is TGTGCCAGCAGCTTAGGCGACGGATTTAACTATGGCTACACCTTC.

This clone was observed a single time. CDR3 sequence reads: CASSPYVTDTQYF. CDR3 DNA: TGTGCCAGCAGCCCCTATGTCACAGATACGCAGTATTTT. The chain couples TRBV5-4 to TRBJ2-3; D is unclear. Trimming stripped 4 bases from V and 2 bases from J, with 8 bases between. The CDR3 is 13 amino acids. CDR1 SGHNT and CDR2 YYREEE come from the germline V gene (reference sequence).

This sequence joins TRBV10-1 and TRBJ2-7; tentatively, D is TRBD1 or TRBD2 (5 bases each). V lost 0 bases, J lost 3 bases, and 9 bases lay in between. The CDR3 has 14 residues. Germline V lookup: CDR1 WNHNN, CDR2 SYGVQD (reference sequence). The CDR3 region is CASSESGTFYEQYF. CDR3 bases: TGCGCCAGCAGTGAGTCGGGGACCTTCTACGAGCAGTACTTC.

The CDR3 region has the DNA TGTGCCAGCAGCCACAGGGTCAACACCGGGGAGCTGTTTTTT. Its protein product is CASSHRVNTGELFF. The chain carries TRBV14 and TRBJ2-2; D is possibly TRBD1 (5 bases). Between the trimmed V and J ends, which lost 3 bases and 2 bases, there was a span of 7 bases. Looked up from germline, CDR1 is SGHDN and CDR2 is FVKESK. This CDR3 has 14 residues.

V gene TRBV4-2 combines with J gene TRBJ1-2; 7 bases agree with TRBD1. The germline gives CDR1 LGHNA, CDR2 YNFKEQ. The CDR3 is made up of 16 amino acids. V lost 4 bases, J lost 8 bases, and 16 bases stayed unmatched. The CDR3 is CASSRWEEGASEGYTF. The DNA of the CDR3 is TGTGCCAGCAGCCGCTGGGAGGAGGGGGCGTCGGAAGGCTACACCTTC.

The chain couples TRBV9 to TRBJ2-5, with unresolved D. The J call is uncertain, as TRBJ2-7 better fits the DNA end. Germline CDR1 and CDR2: SGDLS and YYNGEE. The CDR3 covers 11 residues. The CDR3 bases are TGTGCCAGCAGCGCGGAAGACGAGCAGTACTTC. Protein sequence: CASSAEDEQYF.

The chain is built from TRBV15 and TRBJ2-7; no clear D gene. Germline CDR1 is LNHNV and CDR2 is YYDKDF (reference sequence). Trimming left V 1 base short and J 0 bases short, with 16 bases between. The CDR3 totals 17 residues. CDR3 DNA sequence: TGTGCCACCAGCAGAGCCCTTCCGTTGGGTAGCTCCTACGAGCAGTACTTC. This translates into CATSRALPLGSSYEQYF.

This clone was counted only a few times. The V call is TRBV19, the J call TRBJ2-1, with TRBD2 as a possible D gene (6 bases). This CDR3 region has 13 residues. The V gene's germline CDR1 is LNHDA and CDR2 SQIVND (reference sequence). V lost 5 bases, J lost 5 bases, and 10 bases lay in between. The CDR3 sequence: CASSPGSNNEQFF. The CDR3 DNA sequence: TGTGCCAGTAGTCCCGGGAGCAACAATGAGCAGTTCTTC.

This clone came up a few times. The rearrangement links TRBV18 to TRBJ2-2; 8 positions match TRBD2. Losses at the gene ends were 2 bases for V and 7 bases for J; bases not matched to a gene: 3. The CDR3 has 14 residues. Germline V CDR1 and CDR2: KGHSH, LQKENI. The CDR3: CASSPSGGSGELFF. CDR3 DNA: TGTGCCAGCTCACCATCGGGAGGGAGCGGGGAGCTGTTTTTT.